These T cell receptor beta chains were read from a single sample in a study of cytomegalovirus exposure and HLA in healthy donors. TCRdb keeps only in-frame clones here, not all; method: immunoSEQ multiplex PCR. The sample has roughly 130,000 clones; 65% to 90% are singletons. Material: PBMCs. The receptor set was obtained from a girl aged 2 to 10 in good health and CMV-seronegative. Both conserved end residues are part of each CDR3. Fields, in order: D gene, J gene, V gene, clone size, CDR3 DNA, CDR3 protein. The D gene is left open where the match is weak. Clone size is stated in some rows and not others, as once, few, many or a class when expanded.

>-|TRBJ1-5|TRBV7-9|-
TGTGCCAGCAGCTTAGTATCCCCTGTTGGCAATCAGCCCCAGCATTTT
CASSLVSPVGNQPQHF
>TRBD1|TRBJ1-5|TRBV19|-
TGTGCCAGTAGTATACCGGGACAGGGGCCAAATCAGCCCCAGCATTTT
CASSIPGQGPNQPQHF
>-|TRBJ1-2|TRBV21-1|-
TGTGCCAGCAGCAAACAAAGGAGGAAGGGTGATGGCTACACCTTC
CASSKQRRKGDGYTF
>TRBD1|TRBJ2-5|TRBV9|-
TGTGCCAGCAGCGTCGGACAGGCCGCCACTTTGTACCAAGAGACCCAGTACTTC
CASSVGQAATLYQETQYF
>TRBD2|TRBJ2-7|TRBV19|-
TGTGCCAGTAGACCGGGACTAGCTGGCGAGCAGTACTTC
CASRPGLAGEQYF
>-|TRBJ1-2|TRBV5-1|-
TGCGCCAGCAGCTTGACAGGGTGGAGAGAAGGCTACACCTTC
CASSLTGWREGYTF
>-|TRBJ2-1|TRBV9|-
TGTGCCAGCAGCGCCGACAGCTACAATGAGCAGTTCTTC
CASSADSYNEQFF
>-|TRBJ2-6|TRBV5-6|-
TGTGCCAGCAGCTTGTACACAGGGATTGGCTGGGCCAACGTCCTGACTTTC
CASSLYTGIGWANVLTF
>TRBD2|TRBJ2-2|TRBV10-1|-
TGCGCCAGCAAGGAAACGGCTAGCGGGGAATCTGGGGAGCTGTTTTTT
CASKETASGESGELFF
>TRBD2|TRBJ2-1|TRBV5-1|once
TGCGCCAGCAGCTCTGGGACTAGCGGGAGCTGGAATGAGCAGTTCTTC
CASSSGTSGSWNEQFF
>-|TRBJ1-5|TRBV30|-
TGTGCCTGGAGCTCGGGAGGTGGAGGCAATCAGCCCCAGCATTTT
CAWSSGGGGNQPQHF
>TRBD1|TRBJ2-7|TRBV5-5|-
TGTGCCAGCAGCTACCGGGACAGGACCTACGAGCAGTACTTC
CASSYRDRTYEQYF
>TRBD2|TRBJ2-7|TRBV5-4|few
TGTGCCAGCAGCTTGACGGCGGGAGTACTCTACGAGCAGTACTTC
CASSLTAGVLYEQYF
>TRBD1|TRBJ2-7|TRBV7-2|-
TGTGCCAGCAGCTCATCCGGGACAGTCTACGAGCAGTACTTC
CASSSSGTVYEQYF
>-|TRBJ2-7|TRBV21-1|-
TGTGCCAGTGTATCCAGGAAAGGCTACGAGCAGTACTTC
CASVSRKGYEQYF
>TRBD2|TRBJ2-3|TRBV4-3|-
TGCGCCAGCAGCCAAGATGGGATAGCGGGGGGGCGGGGCACAGATACGCAGTATTTT
CASSQDGIAGGRGTDTQYF
>TRBD1|TRBJ1-4|TRBV19|few
TGTGCCAGTAGTACCCCCCGAGCAGGGGGAACTGAAAAACTGTTTTTT
CASSTPRAGGTEKLFF
>TRBD1|TRBJ2-7|TRBV10-2|few
TGCGCCAGCAGCCAAGAGAGTTGGGACAGTTCCTACGAGCAGTACTTC
CASSQESWDSSYEQYF
>-|TRBJ1-1|TRBV28|once
TGTGCCAGCAGTTTAGTGCCCCAAAAAGGGGACATGAACACTGAAGCTTTCTTT
CASSLVPQKGDMNTEAFF
>TRBD1|TRBJ2-2|TRBV18|-
TGTGCCAGCTCACGGGGACAGGGAGGCACCGGGGAGCTGTTTTTT
CASSRGQGGTGELFF
>TRBD2|TRBJ2-3|TRBV7-2|-
TGTGCCAGCAGCTTAGGGCCTAGCGGGGGAGCAGATACGCAGTATTTT
CASSLGPSGGADTQYF
>-|TRBJ2-5|TRBV2|once
TGTGCCAGCAGCAACAGGGAACAGACCCAGTACTTC
CASSNREQTQYF
>TRBD1|TRBJ2-3|TRBV23-1|once
TGCGCCAGCAGTCAATCTGGGGACAGGGTAGCAGATACGCAGTATTTT
CASSQSGDRVADTQYF
>TRBD1|TRBJ1-5|TRBV18|-
TGTGCCAGCTCACCACCCCGCATTGGACAGGGCAACAATCAGCCCCAGCATTTT
CASSPPRIGQGNNQPQHF
>TRBD1|TRBJ1-4|TRBV9|-
TGTGCCAGCAGCGTAGAACCTTTCCCGGGACAGGGAAATGAAAAACTGTTTTTT
CASSVEPFPGQGNEKLFF
>TRBD2|TRBJ2-1|TRBV27|once
TGTGCCAGCAGTTTATTCGGGCTAGCGGGATTTTATGAGCAGTTCTTC
CASSLFGLAGFYEQFF
>TRBD2|TRBJ2-1|TRBV29-1|-
TGCAGCAAAGGCCTAGCGGGAGGTGAGCAGTTCTTC
CSKGLAGGEQFF
>-|TRBJ1-4|TRBV4-3|-
TGCGCCAGCAGCCAAGATTCTATCCGACATGCAACTAATGAAAAACTGTTTTTT
CASSQDSIRHATNEKLFF
>-|TRBJ2-7|TRBV9|-
TGTGCCAGCAGCGTAGTATCAGGATCCGAGCAGTACTTC
CASSVVSGSEQYF
>-|TRBJ1-6|TRBV2|-
TGTGCCAGCAGTGAAATAAGGGGAGGAACAAATTCACCCCTCCACTTT
CASSEIRGGTNSPLHF
>-|TRBJ2-1|TRBV18|-
TGTGCCAGCTCACCAAATCCTAACAATGAGCAGTTCTTC
CASSPNPNNEQFF
>-|TRBJ1-4|TRBV30|-
TGTGCCTGGAGTGTACCGCCACAGAATAATGAAAAACTGTTTTTT
CAWSVPPQNNEKLFF
>TRBD2|TRBJ2-1|TRBV10-3|-
TGTGCCATCAGTGAGACTAGCGGGGGGGCATCTGAGCAGTTCTTC
CAISETSGGASEQFF
>TRBD1|TRBJ2-2|TRBV5-1|-
TGCGCCAGCAGGCGTTCAGGGGGCATTCCAAACACCGGGGAGCTGTTTTTT
CASRRSGGIPNTGELFF
>TRBD1|TRBJ1-1|TRBV2|-
TGTGCCAGCAGTGATTTGACAGGGGCGAACACTGAAGCTTTCTTT
CASSDLTGANTEAFF
>TRBD1|TRBJ2-5|TRBV5-1|-
TGCGCCAGCAGAGGGACAGTCCAAGAGACCCAGTACTTC
CASRGTVQETQYF
>TRBD2|TRBJ2-7|TRBV30|once
TGTGCCTGGAGTTTAGGGCTAGCGGGGGAGTACGAGCAGTACTTC
CAWSLGLAGEYEQYF
>-|TRBJ2-7|TRBV30|-
TGTGCCCGAAACTACTGGGGCAGGGTGGACGAGCAGTACTTC
CARNYWGRVDEQYF
>TRBD1|TRBJ1-1|TRBV7-6|-
TGTGCCAGCAGCTACAGGGGGAGGTCTGAAGCTTTCTTT
CASSYRGRSEAFF